The next 7 T cell receptor beta chains were all read from a single sample in a study of blood T cell repertoires in COVID-19. Here immunoSEQ multiplex PCR was the method, and the copy in TCRdb shows in-frame clones only, minus some. The data hold roughly 62,000 clones, with approximately 84% observed a single time. Sequenced input: peripheral blood. Receptor source: a man aged 60-69 years with acute or convalescent COVID-19.

The chain has TRBV7-2 and TRBJ1-2; D may be TRBD1 (6 bases). The CDR3 length is 15 residues. Trimming took off 5 bases at V and 5 bases at J, with 18 bases between the two ends. The V gene's germline CDR1 is SGHTA and CDR2 FQGNSA. The DNA for the CDR3 is TGTGCCAGCAGCCCGGACAGTACATTCCTTTATGGCTACACCTTC. It translates to CASSPDSTFLYGYTF. The full variable domain, in which reference TRBV7-2 and TRBJ1-2 provide the parts outside the CDR3, is GAGVSQSPSNKVTEKGKDVELRCDPISGHTALYWYRQSLGQGLEFLIYFQGNSAPDKSGLPSDRFSAERTGGSVSTLTIQRTQQEDSAVYLCASSPDSTFLYGYTFGSGTRLTVV.

The chain uses TRBV6-1 and TRBJ2-7; D is possibly TRBD2 (5 bases). Trimming pared 0 bases from V and 6 bases from J, leaving 15 bases between. The CDR3 totals 15 residues. The germline V gene has CDR1 MNHNS and CDR2 SASEGT. Written as DNA, the CDR3 is TGTGCCAGCAGTGAAGCCGCAACAAGCCGGGGCGAGCAGTACTTC. Its translation: CASSEAATSRGEQYF.

The rearrangement joins TRBV5-1 to TRBJ1-2, with 7 bases that match TRBD1. The V gene end was trimmed by 4 bases and the J gene end by 8 bases; junction bases not matched to a gene: 11. Germline V gene sequence: CDR1 SGHRS, CDR2 YFSETQ. The CDR3 is made up of 14 amino acids. CDR3 sequence (DNA): TGCGCCAGCAGCCCGGAAGGGGGCGGGTCGGGCTACACCTTC. This sequence encodes CASSPEGGGSGYTF.

This chain connects TRBV5-1 to TRBJ2-2; the match to TRBD1 covers 10 bases. Per the germline V gene, CDR1 is SGHRS and CDR2 is YFSETQ. J lost 0 bases, V lost 4 bases, and 3 bases had no gene match. The CDR3 loop spans 16 amino acids. CDR3 loop: CASSKGQGANTGELFF. The DNA of the CDR3 is TGCGCCAGCAGCAAAGGACAGGGGGCGAACACCGGGGAGCTGTTTTTT. Complete variable domain (other parts from reference TRBV5-1 and TRBJ2-2): KAGVTQTPRYLIKTRGQQVTLSCSPISGHRSVSWYQQTPGQGLQFLFEYFSETQRNKGNFPGRFSGRQFSNSRSEMNVSTLELGDSALYLCASSKGQGANTGELFFGEGSRLTVL.

The chain uses TRBV5-4 and TRBJ2-1, with D perhaps matching TRBD1 (5 bases). The CDR3 length is 13 residues. Trimming removed 2 bases at V and 8 bases at J, with 11 bases between. Germline V gene data show CDR1 as SGHNT and CDR2 as YYREEE (reference sequence). CDR3 nucleotide sequence: TGTGCCAGCAGCTTAGGGGAAAGCTATGAGCAGTTCTTC. It specifies CASSLGESYEQFF.

This clone was recorded once. The chain couples TRBV5-1 to TRBJ2-3, with 7 bases fitting TRBD1. Looked up from germline, CDR1 is SGHRS and CDR2 is YFSETQ. CDR3 length: 15 residues. V trimming: 0 bases; J trimming: 4 bases; junction bases outside the gene matches: 5. The CDR3 region has the DNA TGCGCCAGCAGCTTGGGATACAGGGGCCCAGATACGCAGTATTTT. Its translation is CASSLGYRGPDTQYF.

The rearrangement uses TRBV7-3 and TRBJ2-1; the D gene is possibly TRBD1 (6 bases). The CDR3 is 14 amino acids. Between the trimmed V and J ends, which lost 4 bases and 10 bases, there was a span of 17 bases. Germline V gives CDR1 SGHTA, CDR2 FQGTGA. The DNA for the CDR3 is TGTGCCAGCAGCTCCTCACTACAGGGTCAGGAGCAGTTCTTC. This sequence encodes CASSSSLQGQEQFF. Full variable domain (outside the CDR3, taken from reference TRBV7-3 and TRBJ2-1): GAGVSQTPSNKVTEKGKYVELRCDPISGHTALYWYRQSLGQGPEFLIYFQGTGAADDSGLPNDRFFAVRPEGSVSTLKIQRTERGDSAVYLCASSSSLQGQEQFFGPGTRLTVL.